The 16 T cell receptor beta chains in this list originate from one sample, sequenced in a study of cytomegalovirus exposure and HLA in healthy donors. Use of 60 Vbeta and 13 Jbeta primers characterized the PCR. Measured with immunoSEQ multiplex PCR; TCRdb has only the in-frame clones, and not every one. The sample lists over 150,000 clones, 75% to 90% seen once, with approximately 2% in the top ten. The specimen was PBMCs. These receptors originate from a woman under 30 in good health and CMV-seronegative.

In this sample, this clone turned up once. CDR3 in DNA: TGTGCCAGCAGTTACTCCAGGATCTACGAGCAGTACTTC. Protein product: CASSYSRIYEQYF. The chain joins TRBV6-5 to TRBJ2-5; no clear D. The last part of the DNA fits TRBJ2-7 better; the J call may be wrong. Germline CDR1 is MNHEY and CDR2 is SVGAGI. The CDR3 has 13 residues.

This chain's CDR3 is CASSLTGTGVVTQYF. The CDR3 bases are TGTGCCAGTAGTCTGACCGGGACAGGGGTAGTGACCCAGTACTTC. The chain is built from TRBV19 and TRBJ2-5; 10 bases agree with TRBD1. The CDR3 has 15 amino acids. Germline V gene data show CDR1 as LNHDA and CDR2 as SQIVND (reference sequence). Trimming at V came to 5 bases and at J to 7 bases, leaving 10 bases not matched to a gene.

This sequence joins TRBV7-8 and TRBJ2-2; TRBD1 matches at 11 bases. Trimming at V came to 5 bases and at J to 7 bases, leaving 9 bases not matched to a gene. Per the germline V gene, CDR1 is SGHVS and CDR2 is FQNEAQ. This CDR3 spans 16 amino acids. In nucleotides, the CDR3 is TGTGCCAGCAGCCTCACCCGGACAGGGGGCATCGGGGAGCTGTTTTTT. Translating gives CASSLTRTGGIGELFF.

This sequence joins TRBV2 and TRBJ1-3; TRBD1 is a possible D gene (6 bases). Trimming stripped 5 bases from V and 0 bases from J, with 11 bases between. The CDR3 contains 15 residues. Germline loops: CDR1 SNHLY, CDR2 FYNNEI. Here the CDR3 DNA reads TGTGCCAGCAGTAAGGACAGCAGCTCTGGAAACACCATATATTTT. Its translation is CASSKDSSSGNTIYF.

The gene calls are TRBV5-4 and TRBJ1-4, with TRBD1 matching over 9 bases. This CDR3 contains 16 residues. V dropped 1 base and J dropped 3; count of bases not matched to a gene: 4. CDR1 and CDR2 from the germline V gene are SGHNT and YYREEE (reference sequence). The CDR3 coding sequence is TGTGCCAGCAGCTTGAGACAGGGGGGACCTAATGAAAAACTGTTTTTT. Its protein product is CASSLRQGGPNEKLFF.

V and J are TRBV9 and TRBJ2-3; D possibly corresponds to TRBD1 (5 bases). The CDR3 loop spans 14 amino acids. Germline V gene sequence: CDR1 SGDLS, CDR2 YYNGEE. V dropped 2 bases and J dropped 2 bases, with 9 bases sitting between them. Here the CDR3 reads CASSVGLYTDTQYF. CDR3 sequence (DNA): TGTGCCAGCAGCGTGGGGCTATACACAGATACGCAGTATTTT.

CDR3 DNA sequence: TGTGCCAGCAGCTTAGGCATAAGACAGGGGGCAGTTACTGAAGCTTTCTTT. Protein product: CASSLGIRQGAVTEAFF. The chain couples TRBV7-8 to TRBJ1-1; 10 bases map to TRBD1. CDR3 length: 17 residues. J lost 5 bases, V lost 1 base, and 10 bases had no gene match. Germline values: CDR1 SGHVS, CDR2 FQNEAQ. The full variable domain, with the rest looked up from reference TRBV7-8 and TRBJ1-1, is GAGVSQSPRYKVAKRGQDVALRCDPISGHVSLFWYQQALGQGPEFLTYFQNEAQLDKSGLPSDRFFAERPEGSVSTLKIQRTQQEDSAVYLCASSLGIRQGAVTEAFFGQGTRLTVV.

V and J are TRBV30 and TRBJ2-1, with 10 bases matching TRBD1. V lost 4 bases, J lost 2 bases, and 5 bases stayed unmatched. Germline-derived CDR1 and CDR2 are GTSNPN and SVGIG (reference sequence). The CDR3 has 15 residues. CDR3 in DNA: TGTGCCTGGATCCCAGGGACAGGGGCCTACAATGAGCAGTTCTTC. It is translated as CAWIPGTGAYNEQFF.

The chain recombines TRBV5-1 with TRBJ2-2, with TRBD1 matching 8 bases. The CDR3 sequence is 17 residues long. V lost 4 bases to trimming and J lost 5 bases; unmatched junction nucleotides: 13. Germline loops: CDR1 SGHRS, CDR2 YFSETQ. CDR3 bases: TGCGCCAGCAGCGCATCCCCCGACAGGGGTAGGACCGGGGAGCTGTTTTTT. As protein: CASSASPDRGRTGELFF.

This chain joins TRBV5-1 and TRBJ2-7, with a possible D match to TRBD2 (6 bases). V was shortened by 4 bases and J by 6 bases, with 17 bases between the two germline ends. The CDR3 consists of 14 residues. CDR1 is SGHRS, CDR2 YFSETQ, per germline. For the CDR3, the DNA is TGCGCCAGCAGCGGGGGGACGTCGACCTCCGAGCAGTACTTC. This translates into CASSGGTSTSEQYF.

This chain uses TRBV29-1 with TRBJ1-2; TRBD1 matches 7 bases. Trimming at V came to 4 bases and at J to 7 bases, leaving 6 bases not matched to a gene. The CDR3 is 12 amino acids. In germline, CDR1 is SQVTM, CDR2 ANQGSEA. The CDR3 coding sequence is TGCAGCGTTGCGGGACAGAATCGTGGCTACACCTTC. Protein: CSVAGQNRGYTF. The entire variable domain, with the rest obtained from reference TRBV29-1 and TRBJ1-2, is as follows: SAVISQKPSRDICQRGTSLTIQCQVDSQVTMMFWYRQQPGQSLTLIATANQGSEATYESGFVIDKFPISRPNLTFSTLTVSNMSPEDSSIYLCSVAGQNRGYTFGSGTRLTVV.

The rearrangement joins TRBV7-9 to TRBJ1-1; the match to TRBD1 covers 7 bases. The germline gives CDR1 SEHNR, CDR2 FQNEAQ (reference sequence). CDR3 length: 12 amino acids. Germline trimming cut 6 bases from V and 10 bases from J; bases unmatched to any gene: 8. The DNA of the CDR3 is TGTGCCAGCAGAGGGACAGTCCTCGGAGCTTTCTTT. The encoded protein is CASRGTVLGAFF.

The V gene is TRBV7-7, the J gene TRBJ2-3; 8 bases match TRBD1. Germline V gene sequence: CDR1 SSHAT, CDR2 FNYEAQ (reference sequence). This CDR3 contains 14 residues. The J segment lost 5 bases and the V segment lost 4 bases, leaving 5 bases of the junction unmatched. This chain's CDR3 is CASSSGGRGDTQYF. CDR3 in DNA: TGTGCCAGCAGCTCAGGGGGCAGGGGAGATACGCAGTATTTT. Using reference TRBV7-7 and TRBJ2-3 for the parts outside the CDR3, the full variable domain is GAGVSQSPRYKVTKRGQDVTLRCDPISSHATLYWYQQALGQGPEFLTYFNYEAQPDKSGLPSDRFSAERPEGSISTLTIQRTEQRDSAMYRCASSSGGRGDTQYFGPGTRLTVL.

The CDR3 DNA sequence: TGCGCCAGCAGCCAAGTGGGGCTCCGCTTGGATACGCAGTATTTT. It is translated as CASSQVGLRLDTQYF. V gene TRBV4-1 combines with J gene TRBJ2-3, with D tentatively TRBD1 (5 bases). The CDR3 runs to 15 residues. Deletions cut 1 base from V and 6 bases from J, with 14 bases between. CDR1 is MGHRA, CDR2 YSYEKL, per germline.

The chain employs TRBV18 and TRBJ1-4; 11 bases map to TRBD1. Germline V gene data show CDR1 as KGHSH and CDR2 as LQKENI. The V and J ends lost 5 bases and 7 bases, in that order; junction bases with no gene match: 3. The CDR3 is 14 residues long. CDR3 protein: CASSYGTGGEKLFF. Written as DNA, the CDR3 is TGTGCCAGCTCATACGGGACAGGGGGTGAAAAACTGTTTTTT.

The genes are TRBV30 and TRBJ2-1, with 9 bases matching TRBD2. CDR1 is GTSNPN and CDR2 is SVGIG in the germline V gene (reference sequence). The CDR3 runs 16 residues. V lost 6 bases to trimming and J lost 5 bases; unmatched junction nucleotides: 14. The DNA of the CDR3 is TGTGCCTGTCTAGATTGGGGCGGGAGGGGCGACAATGAGCAGTTCTTC. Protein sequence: CACLDWGGRGDNEQFF.